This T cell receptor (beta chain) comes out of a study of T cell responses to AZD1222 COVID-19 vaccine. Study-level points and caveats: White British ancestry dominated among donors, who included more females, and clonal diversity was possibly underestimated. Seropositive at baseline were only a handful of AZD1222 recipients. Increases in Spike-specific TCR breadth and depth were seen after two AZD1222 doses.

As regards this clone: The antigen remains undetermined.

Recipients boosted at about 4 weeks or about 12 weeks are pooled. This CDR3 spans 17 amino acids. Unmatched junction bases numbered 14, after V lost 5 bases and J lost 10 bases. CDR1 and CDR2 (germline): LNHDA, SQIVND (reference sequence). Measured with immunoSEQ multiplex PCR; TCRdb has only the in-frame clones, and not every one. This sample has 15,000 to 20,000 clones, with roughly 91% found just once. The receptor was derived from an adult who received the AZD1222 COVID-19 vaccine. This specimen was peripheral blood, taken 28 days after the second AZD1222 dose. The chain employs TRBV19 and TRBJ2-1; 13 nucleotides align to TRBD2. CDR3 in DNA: TGTGCCAGTAGTGGGGGGACTAGCGGGATACCCGATCGGGAGCAGTTCTTC. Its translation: CASSGGTSGIPDREQFF. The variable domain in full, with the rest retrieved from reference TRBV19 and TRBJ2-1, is DGGITQSPKYLFRKEGQNVTLSCEQNLNHDAMYWYRQDPGQGLRLIYYSQIVNDFQKGDIAEGYSVSREKKESFPLTVTSAQKNPTAFYLCASSGGTSGIPDREQFFGPGTRLTVL.